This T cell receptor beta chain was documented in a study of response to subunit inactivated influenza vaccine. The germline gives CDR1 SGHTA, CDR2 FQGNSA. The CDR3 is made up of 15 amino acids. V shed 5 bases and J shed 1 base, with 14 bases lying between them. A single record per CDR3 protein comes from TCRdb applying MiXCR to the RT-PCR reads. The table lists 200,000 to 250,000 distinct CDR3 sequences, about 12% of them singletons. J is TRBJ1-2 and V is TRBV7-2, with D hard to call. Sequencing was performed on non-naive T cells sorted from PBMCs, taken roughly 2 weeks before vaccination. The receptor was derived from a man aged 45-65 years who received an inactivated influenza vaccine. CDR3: CASSLLLKSNYGYTF. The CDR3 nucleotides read TGTGCCAGCAGCCTCCTCCTCAAGAGTAACTATGGCTACACCTTC. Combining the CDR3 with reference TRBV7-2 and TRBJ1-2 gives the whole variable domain GAGVSQSPSNKVTEKGKDVELRCDPISGHTALYWYRQSLGQGLEFLIYFQGNSAPDKSGLPSDRFSAERTGGSVSTLTIQRTQQEDSAVYLCASSLLLKSNYGYTFGSGTRLTVV.